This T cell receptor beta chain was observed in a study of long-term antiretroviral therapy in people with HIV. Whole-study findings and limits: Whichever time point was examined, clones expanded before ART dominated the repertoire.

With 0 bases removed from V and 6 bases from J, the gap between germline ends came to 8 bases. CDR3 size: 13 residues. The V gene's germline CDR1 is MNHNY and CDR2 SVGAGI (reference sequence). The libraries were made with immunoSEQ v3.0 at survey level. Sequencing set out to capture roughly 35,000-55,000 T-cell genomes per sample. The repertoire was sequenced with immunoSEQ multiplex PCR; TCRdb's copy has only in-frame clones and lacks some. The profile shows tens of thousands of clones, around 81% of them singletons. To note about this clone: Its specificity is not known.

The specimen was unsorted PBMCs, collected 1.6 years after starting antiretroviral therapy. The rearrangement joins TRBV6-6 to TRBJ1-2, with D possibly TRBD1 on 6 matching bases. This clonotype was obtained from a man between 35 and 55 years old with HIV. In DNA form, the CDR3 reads TGTGCCAGCAGTTACTCTCGGACAGATGGCTACACCTTC. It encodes CASSYSRTDGYTF.